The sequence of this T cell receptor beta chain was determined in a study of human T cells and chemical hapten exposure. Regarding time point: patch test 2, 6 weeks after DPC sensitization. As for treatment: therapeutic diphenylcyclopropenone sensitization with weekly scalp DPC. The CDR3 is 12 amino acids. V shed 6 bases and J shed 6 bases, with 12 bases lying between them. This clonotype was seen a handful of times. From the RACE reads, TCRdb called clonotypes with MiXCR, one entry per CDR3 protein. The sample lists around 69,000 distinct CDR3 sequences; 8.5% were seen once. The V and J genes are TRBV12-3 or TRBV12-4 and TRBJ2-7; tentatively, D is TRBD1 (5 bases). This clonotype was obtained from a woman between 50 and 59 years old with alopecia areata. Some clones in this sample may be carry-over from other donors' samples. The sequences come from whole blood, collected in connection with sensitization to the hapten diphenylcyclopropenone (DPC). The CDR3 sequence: CASSLDRIEQYF. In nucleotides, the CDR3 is TGTGCCAGCAGCCTCGACAGAATCGAGCAGTACTTC.